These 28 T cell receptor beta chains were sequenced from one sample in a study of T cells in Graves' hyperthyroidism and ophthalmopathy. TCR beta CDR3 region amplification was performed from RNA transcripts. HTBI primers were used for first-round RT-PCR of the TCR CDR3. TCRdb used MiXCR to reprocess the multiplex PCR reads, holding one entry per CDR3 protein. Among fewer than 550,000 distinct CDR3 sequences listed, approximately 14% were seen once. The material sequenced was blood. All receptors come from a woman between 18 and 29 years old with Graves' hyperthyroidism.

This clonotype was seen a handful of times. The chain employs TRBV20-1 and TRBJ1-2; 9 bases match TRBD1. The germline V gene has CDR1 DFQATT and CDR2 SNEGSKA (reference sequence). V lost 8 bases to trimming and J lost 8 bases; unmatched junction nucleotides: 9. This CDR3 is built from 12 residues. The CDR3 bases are TGCAGTACCCACAGGGGGCTCAGGGGCTACACCTTC. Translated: CSTHRGLRGYTF.

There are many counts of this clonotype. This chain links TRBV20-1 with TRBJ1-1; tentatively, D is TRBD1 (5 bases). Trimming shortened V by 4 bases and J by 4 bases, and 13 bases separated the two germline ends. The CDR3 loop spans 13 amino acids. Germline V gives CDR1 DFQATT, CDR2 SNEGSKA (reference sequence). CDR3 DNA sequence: TGCAGTGCTACCGGGGACGACTTCACTGAAGCTTTCTTT. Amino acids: CSATGDDFTEAFF.

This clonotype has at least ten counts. The CDR3 loop is CASSIRQGNNEQFF. CDR3 sequence (DNA): TGTGCCAGCAGCATCCGACAGGGCAACAATGAGCAGTTCTTC. The chain joins TRBV11-3 to TRBJ2-1, with 7 bases fitting TRBD1. Germline V gene data show CDR1 as SGHNT and CDR2 as YENEEA. The CDR3 is 14 residues long. J lost 5 bases, V lost 5 bases, and 6 bases had no gene match.

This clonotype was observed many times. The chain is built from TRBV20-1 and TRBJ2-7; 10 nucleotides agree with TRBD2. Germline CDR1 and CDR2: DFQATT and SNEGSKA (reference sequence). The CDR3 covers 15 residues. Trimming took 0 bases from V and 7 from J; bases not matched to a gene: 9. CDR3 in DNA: TGCAGTGCTAGAGATCGGCTAGCGGGAGAGAGGGAGCAGTACTTC. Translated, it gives CSARDRLAGEREQYF.

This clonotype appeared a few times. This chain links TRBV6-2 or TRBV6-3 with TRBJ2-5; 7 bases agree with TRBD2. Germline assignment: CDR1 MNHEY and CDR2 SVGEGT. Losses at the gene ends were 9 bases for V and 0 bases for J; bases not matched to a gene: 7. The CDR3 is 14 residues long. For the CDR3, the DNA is TGTGCCAGTTCCGGGACTACTAACCAAGAGACCCAGTACTTC. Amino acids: CASSGTTNQETQYF.

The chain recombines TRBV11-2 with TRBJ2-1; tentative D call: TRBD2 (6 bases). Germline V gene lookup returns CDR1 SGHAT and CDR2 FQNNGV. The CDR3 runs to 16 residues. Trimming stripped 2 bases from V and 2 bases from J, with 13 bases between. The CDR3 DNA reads TGTGCCAGCAGCTTAAGTACCCGGGAGACCTACAATGAGCAGTTCTTC. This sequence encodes CASSLSTRETYNEQFF.

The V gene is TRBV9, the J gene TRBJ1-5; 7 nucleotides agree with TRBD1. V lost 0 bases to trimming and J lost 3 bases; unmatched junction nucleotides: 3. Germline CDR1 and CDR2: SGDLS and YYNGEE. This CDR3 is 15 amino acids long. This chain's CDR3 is CASSVGDSFNQPQHF. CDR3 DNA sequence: TGTGCCAGCAGCGTAGGGGACAGCTTCAATCAGCCCCAGCATTTT.

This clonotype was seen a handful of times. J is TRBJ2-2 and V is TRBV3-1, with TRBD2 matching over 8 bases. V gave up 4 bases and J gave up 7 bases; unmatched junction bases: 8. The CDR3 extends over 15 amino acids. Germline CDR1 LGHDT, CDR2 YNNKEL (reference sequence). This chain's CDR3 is CASSPFSGGYGELFF. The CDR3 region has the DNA TGTGCCAGCAGCCCCTTCTCGGGAGGGTACGGGGAGCTGTTTTTT.

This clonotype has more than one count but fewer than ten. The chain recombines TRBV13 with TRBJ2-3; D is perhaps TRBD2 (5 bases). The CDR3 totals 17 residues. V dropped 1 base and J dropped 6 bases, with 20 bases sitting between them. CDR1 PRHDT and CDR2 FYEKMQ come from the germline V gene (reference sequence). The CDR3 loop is CASSLVLVGGPGDTQYF. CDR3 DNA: TGTGCCAGCAGCTTAGTCCTGGTGGGCGGGCCTGGGGATACGCAGTATTTT.

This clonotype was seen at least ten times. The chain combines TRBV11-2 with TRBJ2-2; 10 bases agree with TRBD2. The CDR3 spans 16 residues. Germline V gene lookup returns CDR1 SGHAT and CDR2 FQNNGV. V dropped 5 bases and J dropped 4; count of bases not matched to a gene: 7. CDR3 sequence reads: CASSLLAGEVTGELFF. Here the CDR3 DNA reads TGTGCCAGCAGCCTGCTAGCGGGAGAGGTCACCGGGGAGCTGTTTTTT.

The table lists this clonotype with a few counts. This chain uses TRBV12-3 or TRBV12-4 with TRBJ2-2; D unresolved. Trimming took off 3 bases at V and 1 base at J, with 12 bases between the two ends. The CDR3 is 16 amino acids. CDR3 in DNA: TGTGCCAGCAGTTTTTCAAGGGCGAAGAACACCGGGGAGCTGTTTTTT. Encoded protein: CASSFSRAKNTGELFF.

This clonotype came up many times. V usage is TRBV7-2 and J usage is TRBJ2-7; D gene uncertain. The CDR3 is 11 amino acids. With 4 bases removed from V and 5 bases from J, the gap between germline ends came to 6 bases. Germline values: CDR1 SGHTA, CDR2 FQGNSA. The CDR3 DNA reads TGTGCCAGCAGCTCCGCCGACGAGCAGTACTTC. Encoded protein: CASSSADEQYF. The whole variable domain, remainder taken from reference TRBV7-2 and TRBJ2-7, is GAGVSQSPSNKVTEKGKDVELRCDPISGHTALYWYRQSLGQGLEFLIYFQGNSAPDKSGLPSDRFSAERTGGSVSTLTIQRTQQEDSAVYLCASSSADEQYFGPGTRLTVT.

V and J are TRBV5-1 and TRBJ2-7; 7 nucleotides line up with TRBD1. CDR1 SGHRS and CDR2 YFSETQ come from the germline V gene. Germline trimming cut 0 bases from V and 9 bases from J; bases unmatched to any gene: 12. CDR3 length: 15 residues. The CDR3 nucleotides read TGCGCCAGCAGCTTGGTTGGCGAGGGGGCGATAACGCAGTACTTC. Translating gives CASSLVGEGAITQYF.

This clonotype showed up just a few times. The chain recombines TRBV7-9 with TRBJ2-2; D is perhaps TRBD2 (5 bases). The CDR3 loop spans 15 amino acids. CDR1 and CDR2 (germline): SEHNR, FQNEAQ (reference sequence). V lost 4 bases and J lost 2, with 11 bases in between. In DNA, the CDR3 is TGTGCCAGCAGCTCAGCGAGCGGAAACACCGGGGAGCTGTTTTTT. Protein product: CASSSASGNTGELFF.

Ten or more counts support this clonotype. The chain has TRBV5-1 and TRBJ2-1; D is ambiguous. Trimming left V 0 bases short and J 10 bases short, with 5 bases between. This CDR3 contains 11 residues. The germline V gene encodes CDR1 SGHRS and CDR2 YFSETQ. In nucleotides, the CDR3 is TGCGCCAGCAGCTTGGTAGGGGAGCAGTTCTTC. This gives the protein CASSLVGEQFF.

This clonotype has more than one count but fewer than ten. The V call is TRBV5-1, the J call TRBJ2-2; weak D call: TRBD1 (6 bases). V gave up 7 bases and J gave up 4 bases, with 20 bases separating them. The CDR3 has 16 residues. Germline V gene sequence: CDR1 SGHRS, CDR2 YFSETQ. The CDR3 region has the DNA TGCGCCAGCGCCGTACAGGGATCTTTCACCACCGGGGAGCTGTTTTTT. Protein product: CASAVQGSFTTGELFF.

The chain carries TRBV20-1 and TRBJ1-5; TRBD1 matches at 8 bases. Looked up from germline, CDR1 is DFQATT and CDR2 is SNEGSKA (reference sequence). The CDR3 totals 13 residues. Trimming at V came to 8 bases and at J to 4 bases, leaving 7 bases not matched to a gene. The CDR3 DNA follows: TGCAGTTGCAGTCAGGGGGCTAATCAGCCCCAGCATTTT. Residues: CSCSQGANQPQHF.

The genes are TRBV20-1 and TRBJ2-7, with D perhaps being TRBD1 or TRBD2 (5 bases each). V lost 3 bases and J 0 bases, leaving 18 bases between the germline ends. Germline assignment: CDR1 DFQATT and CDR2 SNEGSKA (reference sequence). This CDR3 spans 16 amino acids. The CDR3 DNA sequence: TGCAGTGCTAGGGGGCCGGTGGCAGGGAGCTCCTACGAGCAGTACTTC. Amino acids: CSARGPVAGSSYEQYF.

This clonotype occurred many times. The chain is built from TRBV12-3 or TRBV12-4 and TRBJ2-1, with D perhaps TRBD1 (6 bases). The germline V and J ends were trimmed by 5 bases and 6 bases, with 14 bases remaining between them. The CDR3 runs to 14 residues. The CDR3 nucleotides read TGTGCCAGCAGTCCCCCCACAGGGATCAATGAGCAGTTCTTC. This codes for CASSPPTGINEQFF.

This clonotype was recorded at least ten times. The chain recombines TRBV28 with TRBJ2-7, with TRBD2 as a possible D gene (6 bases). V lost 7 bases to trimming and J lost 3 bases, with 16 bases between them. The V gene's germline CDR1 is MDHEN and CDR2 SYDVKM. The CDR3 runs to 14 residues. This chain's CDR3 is CASTLGGEYYEQYF. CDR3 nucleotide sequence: TGTGCCAGCACCCTGGGAGGAGAGTACTACGAGCAGTACTTC.

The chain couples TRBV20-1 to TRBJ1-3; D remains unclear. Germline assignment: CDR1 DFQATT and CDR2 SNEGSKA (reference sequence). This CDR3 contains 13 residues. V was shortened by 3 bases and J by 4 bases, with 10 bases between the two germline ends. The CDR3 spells CSARVGPGNTIYF. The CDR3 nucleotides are TGCAGTGCTAGGGTGGGTCCGGGAAACACCATATATTTT.

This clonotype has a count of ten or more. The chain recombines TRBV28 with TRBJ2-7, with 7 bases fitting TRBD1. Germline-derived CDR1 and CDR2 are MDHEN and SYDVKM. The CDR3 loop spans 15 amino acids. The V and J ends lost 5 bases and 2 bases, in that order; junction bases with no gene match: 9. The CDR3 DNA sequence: TGTGCCAGCAGTCCGAACAGGGGTAACGCCTACGAGCAGTACTTC. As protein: CASSPNRGNAYEQYF.

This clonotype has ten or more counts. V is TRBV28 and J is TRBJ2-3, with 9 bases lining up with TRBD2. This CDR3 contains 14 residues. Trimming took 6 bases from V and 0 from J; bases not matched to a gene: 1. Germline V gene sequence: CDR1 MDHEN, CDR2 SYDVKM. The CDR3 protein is CASRLAGSTDTQYF. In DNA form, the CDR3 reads TGTGCCAGCAGACTAGCGGGTAGCACAGATACGCAGTATTTT.

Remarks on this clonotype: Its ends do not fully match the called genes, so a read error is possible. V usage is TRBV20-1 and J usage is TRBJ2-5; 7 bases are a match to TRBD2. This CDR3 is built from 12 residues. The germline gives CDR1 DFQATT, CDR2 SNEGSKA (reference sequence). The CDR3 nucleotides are TGCAGTGCTAGTAGCGGGCCGGAGACGCAGTACTTC. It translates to CSASSGPETQYF.

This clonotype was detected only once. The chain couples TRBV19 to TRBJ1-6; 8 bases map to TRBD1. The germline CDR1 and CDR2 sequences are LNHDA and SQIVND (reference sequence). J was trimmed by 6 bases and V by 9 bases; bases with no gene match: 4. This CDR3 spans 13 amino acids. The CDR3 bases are TGTGCCAGGCCGGACAGGGCTAATTCACCCCTCCACTTT. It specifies CARPDRANSPLHF. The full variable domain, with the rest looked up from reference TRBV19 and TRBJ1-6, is DGGITQSPKYLFRKEGQNVTLSCEQNLNHDAMYWYRQDPGQGLRLIYYSQIVNDFQKGDIAEGYSVSREKKESFPLTVTSAQKNPTAFYLCARPDRANSPLHFGNGTRLTVT.

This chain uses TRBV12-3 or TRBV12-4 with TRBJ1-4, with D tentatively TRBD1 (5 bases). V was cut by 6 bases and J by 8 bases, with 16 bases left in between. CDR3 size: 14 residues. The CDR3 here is CASRGGRGSEKLFF. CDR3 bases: TGTGCCAGCAGGGGGGGGAGGGGCAGCGAAAAACTGTTTTTT.

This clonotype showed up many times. This CDR3 is CASSLDRGSASYEQYF. The DNA for the CDR3 is TGTGCCAGCAGTTTGGATCGGGGTTCAGCCTCCTACGAGCAGTACTTC. V and J are TRBV12-3 or TRBV12-4 and TRBJ2-7; the D gene is possibly TRBD2 (5 bases). This CDR3 has 16 amino acids. Deletions cut 3 bases from V and 0 bases from J, with 15 bases between.

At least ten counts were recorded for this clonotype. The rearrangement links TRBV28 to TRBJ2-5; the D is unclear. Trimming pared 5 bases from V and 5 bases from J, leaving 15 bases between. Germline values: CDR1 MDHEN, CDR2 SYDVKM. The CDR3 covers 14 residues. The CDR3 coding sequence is TGTGCCAGCAGTCCGGAGTTAGGGTTGGAGACCCAGTACTTC. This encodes CASSPELGLETQYF.